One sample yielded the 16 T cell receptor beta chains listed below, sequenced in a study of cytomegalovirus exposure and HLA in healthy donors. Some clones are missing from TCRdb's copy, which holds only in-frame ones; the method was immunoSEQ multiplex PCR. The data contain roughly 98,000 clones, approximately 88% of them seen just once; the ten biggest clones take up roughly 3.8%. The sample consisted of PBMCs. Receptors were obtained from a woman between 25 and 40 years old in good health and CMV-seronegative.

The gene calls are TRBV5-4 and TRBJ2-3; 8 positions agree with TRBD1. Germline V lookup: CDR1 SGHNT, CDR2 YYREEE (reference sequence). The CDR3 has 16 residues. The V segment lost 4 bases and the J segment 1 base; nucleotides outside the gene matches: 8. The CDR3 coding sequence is TGTGCCAGCAGCCCGACCAGGGGGCTCGGCACAGATACGCAGTATTTT. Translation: CASSPTRGLGTDTQYF.

In DNA form, the CDR3 reads TGTGCCAGTAGTATTCAGCGCCCAGGGGCGTATGAGCAGTTCTTC. It specifies CASSIQRPGAYEQFF. This chain joins TRBV19 and TRBJ2-1, with D tentatively TRBD1 (6 bases). The germline CDR1 and CDR2 sequences are LNHDA and SQIVND (reference sequence). V was clipped by 3 bases and J by 8 bases, with 17 bases between them. CDR3 length: 15 amino acids. Supplemented by reference TRBV19 and TRBJ2-1, the full variable domain reads DGGITQSPKYLFRKEGQNVTLSCEQNLNHDAMYWYRQDPGQGLRLIYYSQIVNDFQKGDIAEGYSVSREKKESFPLTVTSAQKNPTAFYLCASSIQRPGAYEQFFGPGTRLTVL.

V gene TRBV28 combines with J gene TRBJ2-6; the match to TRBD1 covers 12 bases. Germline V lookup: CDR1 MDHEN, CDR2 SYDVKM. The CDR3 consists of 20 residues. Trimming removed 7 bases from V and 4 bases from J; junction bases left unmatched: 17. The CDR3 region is CASISRDRGRVSPGANVLTF. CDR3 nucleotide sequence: TGTGCCAGCATTTCAAGGGACAGGGGGCGAGTAAGCCCAGGGGCCAACGTCCTGACTTTC.

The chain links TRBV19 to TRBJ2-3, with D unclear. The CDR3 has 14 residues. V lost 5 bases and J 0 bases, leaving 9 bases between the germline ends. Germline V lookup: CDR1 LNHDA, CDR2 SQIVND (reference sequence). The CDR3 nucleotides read TGTGCCAGTAGTCACAGAGATAGCACAGATACGCAGTATTTT. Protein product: CASSHRDSTDTQYF.

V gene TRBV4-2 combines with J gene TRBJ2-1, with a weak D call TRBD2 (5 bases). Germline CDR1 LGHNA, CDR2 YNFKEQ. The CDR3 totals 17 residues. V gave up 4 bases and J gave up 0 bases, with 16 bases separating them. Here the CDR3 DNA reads TGTGCCAGCAGCCCTCTTATCGGGATGAGCTCCTACAATGAGCAGTTCTTC. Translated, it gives CASSPLIGMSSYNEQFF.

The CDR3 sequence: CASSYGTVDSHTQYF. The DNA for the CDR3 is TGTGCCAGCAGTTATGGAACCGTGGATAGCCATACGCAGTATTTT. The J gene is TRBJ2-3, the V gene TRBV6-6; D ambiguous. The germline V gene has CDR1 MNHNY and CDR2 SVGAGI (reference sequence). The V end lost 3 bases, the J end lost 7 bases, and 17 bases lay between the germline ends. The CDR3 contains 15 residues.

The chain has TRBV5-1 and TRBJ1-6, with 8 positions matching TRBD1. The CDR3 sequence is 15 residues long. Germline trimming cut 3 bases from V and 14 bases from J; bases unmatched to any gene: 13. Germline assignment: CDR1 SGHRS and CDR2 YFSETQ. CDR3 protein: CASSSGPVTGGTLHF. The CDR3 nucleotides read TGCGCCAGCAGCTCGGGTCCTGTAACAGGGGGGACCCTCCACTTT.

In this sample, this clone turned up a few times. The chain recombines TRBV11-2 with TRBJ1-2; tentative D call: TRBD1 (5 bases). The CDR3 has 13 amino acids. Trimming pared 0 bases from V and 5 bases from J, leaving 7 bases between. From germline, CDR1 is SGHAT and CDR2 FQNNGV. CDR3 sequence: CASSLDRDYGYTF. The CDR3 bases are TGTGCCAGCAGCTTAGACAGGGATTATGGCTACACCTTC.

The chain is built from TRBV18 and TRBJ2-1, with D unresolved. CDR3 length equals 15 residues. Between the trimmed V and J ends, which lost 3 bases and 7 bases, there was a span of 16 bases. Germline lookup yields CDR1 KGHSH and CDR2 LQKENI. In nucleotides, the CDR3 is TGTGCCAGCTCACCGGGCCTATTAGAATTTAATGAGCAGTTCTTC. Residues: CASSPGLLEFNEQFF.

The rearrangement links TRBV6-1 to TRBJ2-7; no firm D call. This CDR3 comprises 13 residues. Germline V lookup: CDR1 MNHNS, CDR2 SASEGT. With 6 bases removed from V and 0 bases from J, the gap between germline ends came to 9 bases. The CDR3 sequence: CASSDGYSYEQYF. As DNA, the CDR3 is TGTGCCAGCAGCGACGGGTACTCCTACGAGCAGTACTTC.

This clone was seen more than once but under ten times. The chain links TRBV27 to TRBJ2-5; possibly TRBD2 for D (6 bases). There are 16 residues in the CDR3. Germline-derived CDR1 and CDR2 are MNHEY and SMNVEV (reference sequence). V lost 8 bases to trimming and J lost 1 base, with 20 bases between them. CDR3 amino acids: CASGFMTRGVQETQYF. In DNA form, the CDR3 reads TGTGCCAGCGGCTTTATGACTCGCGGGGTCCAAGAGACCCAGTACTTC.

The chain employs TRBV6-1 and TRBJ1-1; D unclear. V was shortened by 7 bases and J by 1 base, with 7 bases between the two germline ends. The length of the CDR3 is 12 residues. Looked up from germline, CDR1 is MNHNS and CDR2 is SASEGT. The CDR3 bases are TGTGCCAGCAACTCGGGGAACACTGAAGCTTTCTTT. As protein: CASNSGNTEAFF.

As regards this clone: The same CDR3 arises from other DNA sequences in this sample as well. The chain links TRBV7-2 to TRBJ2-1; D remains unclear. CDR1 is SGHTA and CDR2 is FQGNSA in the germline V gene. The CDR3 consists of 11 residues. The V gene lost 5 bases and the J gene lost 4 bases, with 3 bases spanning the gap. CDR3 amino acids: CASSPYNEQFF. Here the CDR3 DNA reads TGTGCCAGCAGCCCGTACAATGAGCAGTTCTTC.

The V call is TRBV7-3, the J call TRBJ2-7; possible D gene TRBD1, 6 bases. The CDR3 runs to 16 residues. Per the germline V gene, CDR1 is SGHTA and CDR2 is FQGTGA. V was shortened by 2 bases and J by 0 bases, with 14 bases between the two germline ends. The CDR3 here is CASSLGPQGTSYEQYF. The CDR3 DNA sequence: TGTGCCAGCAGCTTAGGGCCACAGGGAACCTCCTACGAGCAGTACTTC.

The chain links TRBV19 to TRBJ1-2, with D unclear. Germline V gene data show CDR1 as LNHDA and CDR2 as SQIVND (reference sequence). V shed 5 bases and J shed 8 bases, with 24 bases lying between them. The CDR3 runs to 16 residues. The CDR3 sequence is CASSPFQAGSADGYTF. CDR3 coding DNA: TGTGCCAGTAGTCCGTTCCAGGCTGGGTCGGCTGACGGCTACACCTTC.

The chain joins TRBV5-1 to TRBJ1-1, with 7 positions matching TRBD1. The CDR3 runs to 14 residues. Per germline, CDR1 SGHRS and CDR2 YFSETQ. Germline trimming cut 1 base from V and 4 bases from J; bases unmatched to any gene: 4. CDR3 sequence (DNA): TGCGCCAGCAGCTTGATAGGGGGCAGCACTGAAGCTTTCTTT. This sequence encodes CASSLIGGSTEAFF. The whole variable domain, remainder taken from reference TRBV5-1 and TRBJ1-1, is KAGVTQTPRYLIKTRGQQVTLSCSPISGHRSVSWYQQTPGQGLQFLFEYFSETQRNKGNFPGRFSGRQFSNSRSEMNVSTLELGDSALYLCASSLIGGSTEAFFGQGTRLTVV.